Given below is one T cell receptor (beta chain) in context. Its antigen remains unidentified. This sample was included in a study of cytomegalovirus exposure and HLA in healthy donors. Overall study findings and caveats: A link between a missense DCLRE1C variant and TCR beta V- and J-gene trimming emerged from a later analysis. After further analysis at a later stage, under 20,000 TCR beta sequences were associated with HLA alleles at 0.05 false discovery rate.

PCR primers comprised 60 Vbeta and 13 Jbeta primers. TCRdb's table, derived via immunoSEQ multiplex PCR, lists solely in-frame clones and lacks some. Altogether 150,000 to 200,000 clones are present, 80% being singletons, with the ten largest covering about 4.3%. The V and J ends lost 5 bases and 3 bases, in that order; junction bases with no gene match: 11. CDR3 length: 17 amino acids. The V gene's germline CDR1 is MDHEN and CDR2 SYDVKM. The source is a man between 25 and 39 years old in good health and CMV-seronegative. The sequencing sample was made of PBMCs. The V and J genes are TRBV28 and TRBJ1-5; 9 positions agree with TRBD1. CDR3 bases: TGTGCCAGCAGTCGGACATGGACAGGGGCTCTCAATCAGCCCCAGCATTTT. As protein: CASSRTWTGALNQPQHF.